Below, 16 T cell receptor beta chains from the same sample are listed, as sequenced in a study of control samples from healthy donors and cancer patients. Using immunoSEQ multiplex PCR, the repertoire was profiled, and TCRdb retains in-frame clones only, with some absent. This table holds about 150,000 clones, under 90% found once. Material: blood. These receptors were taken from a man aged 25 to 40 in good health.

The chain has TRBV9 and TRBJ1-3; D not resolved. Germline V lookup: CDR1 SGDLS, CDR2 YYNGEE. Trimming removed 0 bases from V and 5 bases from J, with 12 bases in between. This CDR3 is built from 15 residues. CDR3 sequence (DNA): TGTGCCAGCAGCGTAGCCCCCACGGGGAGAAACACCATATATTTT. The encoded protein is CASSVAPTGRNTIYF.

The chain couples TRBV5-1 to TRBJ2-2; 7 bases are shared with TRBD1. The CDR3 consists of 15 residues. CDR1 SGHRS and CDR2 YFSETQ come from the germline V gene. V dropped 0 bases and J dropped 1; count of bases not matched to a gene: 0. The DNA for the CDR3 is TGCGCCAGCAGCTTGGGACAGGGGAACACCGGGGAGCTGTTTTTT. Its translation: CASSLGQGNTGELFF.

The chain has TRBV19 and TRBJ2-7; weak D call: TRBD1 (6 bases). In germline, CDR1 is LNHDA, CDR2 SQIVND (reference sequence). This CDR3 has 17 amino acids. V was trimmed by 5 bases and J by 1 base, leaving 21 bases between them. In DNA, the CDR3 is TGTGCCAGTAGTTCCCACCCCGGGACAAAGTCTTCCTACGAGCAGTACTTC. Protein sequence: CASSSHPGTKSSYEQYF. Full variable domain (rest looked up from reference TRBV19 and TRBJ2-7): DGGITQSPKYLFRKEGQNVTLSCEQNLNHDAMYWYRQDPGQGLRLIYYSQIVNDFQKGDIAEGYSVSREKKESFPLTVTSAQKNPTAFYLCASSSHPGTKSSYEQYFGPGTRLTVT.

The DNA for the CDR3 is TGTGCCAGCAGTCGACCGGGACAGGGGCTCACCGGGGAGCTGTTTTTT. Its translation: CASSRPGQGLTGELFF. The chain combines TRBV28 with TRBJ2-2; the match to TRBD1 covers 10 bases. The V segment lost 5 bases and the J segment 4 bases; nucleotides outside the gene matches: 7. Per the germline V gene, CDR1 is MDHEN and CDR2 is SYDVKM. The CDR3 is 16 residues long. Full variable domain (outside the CDR3, taken from reference TRBV28 and TRBJ2-2): DVKVTQSSRYLVKRTGEKVFLECVQDMDHENMFWYRQDPGLGLRLIYFSYDVKMKEKGDIPEGYSVSREKKERFSLILESASTNQTSMYLCASSRPGQGLTGELFFGEGSRLTVL.

The V call is TRBV6-5, the J call TRBJ1-5; 7 bases are a match to TRBD1. V trimming: 8 bases; J trimming: 6 bases; junction bases outside the gene matches: 10. The germline V gene encodes CDR1 MNHEY and CDR2 SVGAGI. This CDR3 is built from 14 residues. Written as DNA, the CDR3 is TGTGCCAGCGGTTGGGAAGGGGGCGGTCAGCCCCAGCATTTT. This codes for CASGWEGGGQPQHF.

This clone was found once. V and J are TRBV10-2 and TRBJ1-5; 8 nucleotides agree with TRBD1. The V gene end was trimmed by 4 bases and the J gene end by 6 bases; junction bases not matched to a gene: 8. The CDR3 is 15 amino acids. Germline V gives CDR1 WSHSY, CDR2 SAAADI. This CDR3 is CASSADRALVQPQHF. CDR3 nucleotide sequence: TGCGCCAGCAGTGCGGACAGGGCTCTGGTTCAGCCCCAGCATTTT.

This chain joins TRBV18 and TRBJ2-7; either TRBD1 or TRBD2 may supply D (6 bases each). The CDR3 spans 15 residues. CDR1 is KGHSH and CDR2 is LQKENI in the germline V gene. V was shortened by 3 bases and J by 5 bases, with 17 bases between the two germline ends. The CDR3 coding sequence is TGTGCCAGCTCACCGCGGGGACAAGGCTACCACGAGCAGTACTTC. Its protein product is CASSPRGQGYHEQYF.

The chain couples TRBV11-2 to TRBJ1-2; D remains unclear. This CDR3 has 16 residues. Trimming left V 4 bases short and J 2 bases short, with 17 bases between. Germline-derived CDR1 and CDR2 are SGHAT and FQNNGV. The CDR3 coding sequence is TGTGCCAGCAGCTCCACCCCCAGGACCACGAACTATGGCTACACCTTC. Its protein is CASSSTPRTTNYGYTF.

The chain joins TRBV27 to TRBJ2-7; D is uncertain. The CDR3 runs to 13 residues. The V end lost 3 bases, the J end lost 1 base, and 7 bases lay between the germline ends. Germline V gene lookup returns CDR1 MNHEY and CDR2 SMNVEV (reference sequence). The CDR3 is CASSFKRSYEQYF. Written as DNA, the CDR3 is TGTGCCAGCAGTTTCAAGAGGTCCTACGAGCAGTACTTC.

This clone was recorded once. The chain is built from TRBV2 and TRBJ1-1, with a weak D call TRBD1 (6 bases). The CDR3 has 13 residues. Trimming cost V 6 bases and J 1 base, with 9 bases left between them. From germline, CDR1 is SNHLY and CDR2 FYNNEI. CDR3 DNA sequence: TGTGCCAGCAGAGGACAGCAGAACACTGAAGCTTTCTTT. Translating gives CASRGQQNTEAFF. Drawing the rest from reference TRBV2 and TRBJ1-1, the complete variable domain is EPEVTQTPSHQVTQMGQEVILRCVPISNHLYFYWYRQILGQKVEFLVSFYNNEISEKSEIFDDQFSVERPDGSNFTLKIRSTKLEDSAMYFCASRGQQNTEAFFGQGTRLTVV.

This chain connects TRBV9 to TRBJ1-2; possibly TRBD1 for D (6 bases). From germline, CDR1 is SGDLS and CDR2 YYNGEE. The V end was cut by 3 bases, the J end by 0 bases, with 12 bases between. The CDR3 runs to 15 residues. CDR3 sequence: CASSAQGGTNYGYTF. CDR3 DNA: TGTGCCAGCAGCGCCCAAGGGGGGACTAACTATGGCTACACCTTC.

The chain employs TRBV19 and TRBJ2-1; TRBD2 matches at 9 bases. From germline, CDR1 is LNHDA and CDR2 SQIVND (reference sequence). The CDR3 extends over 15 amino acids. Trimming at V came to 3 bases and at J to 8 bases, leaving 8 bases not matched to a gene. The CDR3 loop is CASSIQAGGPDEQFF. The CDR3 nucleotides are TGTGCCAGTAGTATCCAGGCGGGGGGGCCCGATGAGCAGTTCTTC.

The genes are TRBV11-3 and TRBJ2-7; D remains unclear. This CDR3 comprises 13 residues. V was pared by 5 bases and J by 9 bases, with 17 bases between. The V gene's germline CDR1 is SGHNT and CDR2 YENEEA. The CDR3: CASSEVADLGQYF. The CDR3 nucleotides are TGTGCCAGCAGCGAGGTGGCAGATTTAGGGCAGTACTTC.

The chain combines TRBV14 with TRBJ2-2, with 12 bases that match TRBD2. The CDR3 totals 17 residues. After removal of 1 base from V and 5 bases from J, the junction contained 5 bases not matched to a gene. Germline CDR1 is SGHDN and CDR2 is FVKESK. The CDR3 here is CASSQGLAGGHTGELFF. The CDR3 bases are TGTGCCAGCAGCCAAGGTCTAGCGGGGGGGCATACCGGGGAGCTGTTTTTT.

J is TRBJ2-3 and V is TRBV13; 8 bases are shared with TRBD2. The CDR3 has 16 amino acids. V lost 5 bases to trimming and J lost 1 base; unmatched junction nucleotides: 8. Germline-derived CDR1 and CDR2 are PRHDT and FYEKMQ (reference sequence). The CDR3 loop is CASSPRLLAGTDTQYF. The CDR3 DNA is TGTGCCAGCAGCCCACGTTTACTAGCGGGCACAGATACGCAGTATTTT. Full variable domain (rest looked up from reference TRBV13 and TRBJ2-3): AAGVIQSPRHLIKEKRETATLKCYPIPRHDTVYWYQQGPGQDPQFLISFYEKMQSDKGSIPDRFSAQQFSDYHSELNMSSLELGDSALYFCASSPRLLAGTDTQYFGPGTRLTVL.

The chain has TRBV7-2 and TRBJ1-2; tentative D call: TRBD1 (5 bases). The CDR3 covers 13 residues. V was clipped by 2 bases and J by 5 bases, with 9 bases between them. Germline V CDR1 and CDR2: SGHTA, FQGNSA. Written as DNA, the CDR3 is TGTGCCAGCAGCTTAACGACAGAGTATGGCTACACCTTC. This gives the protein CASSLTTEYGYTF.